A selection of T cell receptor beta chains follows, all from one sample in a study of blood T cells in healthy people across ages. MiXCR was run by TCRdb on the 5' RACE reads, yielding one entry per CDR3 protein. The sample records about 1.8 million distinct CDR3 sequences, about 50% being singletons. The sample comprised blood. The receptor set was obtained from a woman aged 40 to 50 in good health. Both conserved end residues are part of each CDR3. Each record gives: clone size, CDR3 length, V gene, J gene, D gene, CDR3 DNA, CDR3 protein. D genes are given only for firm matches. Clone size is given for some rows only: seen once, a few or many times, or a class if the clone is expanded.

few,15,TRBV20-1,TRBJ2-5,NA,TGCAGTGCTAGACCAGGGCTTGGGAGCCAAGAGACCCAGTACTTC,CSARPGLGSQETQYF
NA,15,TRBV7-7,TRBJ2-7,TRBD2,TGTGCTAGCAGCCCTGGGTACGGGGGGACTTACGAGCAGTACTTC,CASSPGYGGTYEQYF
NA,15,TRBV12-3/TRBV12-4,TRBJ2-5,NA,TGTGCCAGCAGTTTAGGAGAGGGACTTAAGGAGACCCAGTACTTC,CASSLGEGLKETQYF
NA,13,TRBV12-5,TRBJ2-5,NA,TGTGCTAGTGGTTTGACAGGGCGCGAGACCCAGTACTTC,CASGLTGRETQYF
few,15,TRBV7-9,TRBJ2-3,NA,TGTGCCAGCAGCTTCGGCCTACTTAGCACAGATACGCAGTATTTT,CASSFGLLSTDTQYF
NA,16,TRBV28,TRBJ2-7,TRBD2,TGTGCCAGCAGTTTAATTAGCGGGGGGACGGAGTACGAGCAGTACTTC,CASSLISGGTEYEQYF
NA,15,TRBV15,TRBJ2-1,NA,TGTGCCACCAGCAGAGATCCTTCAGGGGCGAATGAGCAGTTCTTC,CATSRDPSGANEQFF
NA,13,TRBV20-1,TRBJ2-3,NA,TGCAGTGCTCCAAACAGGGCGTTCGATACGCAGTATTTT,CSAPNRAFDTQYF
NA,12,TRBV19,TRBJ2-1,TRBD1,TGTGCCACCGGACAGGGGGCAAATGAGCAGTTCTTC,CATGQGANEQFF
NA,15,TRBV5-1,TRBJ2-5,TRBD1,TGCGCCAGCAGCCCCCAACAGGGGCTCGGGGAGACCCAGTACTTC,CASSPQQGLGETQYF
few,13,TRBV7-3,TRBJ2-1,TRBD2,TGTGCCAGCAGCTGGGGACTAAGCAATGAGCAGTTCTTC,CASSWGLSNEQFF
NA,16,TRBV5-1,TRBJ2-3,NA,TGCGCCAGCAGCTTGGAATGGAGCGGGCGCCAAGATACGCAGTATTTT,CASSLEWSGRQDTQYF
NA,19,TRBV18,TRBJ2-1,TRBD2,TGTGCCAGCTCACCACCAGGACTAGCGGGCAAGAGCTCCTACAATGAGCAGTTCTTC,CASSPPGLAGKSSYNEQFF
few,16,TRBV20-1,TRBJ2-1,TRBD2,TGCAGTGCTATACCGAATCTAGCGGGGGGGACTAATGAGCAGTTCTTC,CSAIPNLAGGTNEQFF
few,18,TRBV6-2/TRBV6-3,TRBJ2-3,TRBD2,TGTGCCAGTAGGACTCCGGGACTAGCGGGGGGAAGCACAGATACGCAGTATTTT,CASRTPGLAGGSTDTQYF
NA,13,TRBV20-1,TRBJ1-2,NA,TGCAGTGCTAGAGCCACAGTTAACTATGGCTACACCTTC,CSARATVNYGYTF
NA,15,TRBV6-1,TRBJ2-5,NA,TGTGCCAGCAGTGAGAGCACAGGGCGGCAAGAGACCCAGTACTTC,CASSESTGRQETQYF